The present entry profiles one T cell receptor beta chain with its context. What it binds is not known. Since all of the isolated RNA was reverse transcribed, expressed TCRB transcripts were what got sequenced. Libraries were prepared by immunoSEQ multiplex PCR; TCRdb keeps only in-frame clonotypes and omits some of them. Found here are around 41,000 clones, 65% to 70% of them singletons; the top ten hold around 1.7%. Based on CD45RO/CCR7/CD25/CD127/CD95/CD27, CD4+ regulatory, stem cell-like memory, naive and central memory cells were sorted. Between the trimmed V and J ends, which lost 5 bases and 3 bases, there was a span of 15 bases. This CDR3 has 14 amino acids. Germline CDR1 is SGHDT and CDR2 is YYEEEE. This sample stems from a study of beta chain features in type 1 diabetes. General study findings and limits: HLA effects on TCRB rearrangement stayed unresolved here. Type 1 diabetes patients showed a moderate but significant shortening of TCRB CDR3s in all four CD4+ subsets.

This TCR came from a man aged 25 to 40 with type 1 diabetes. Some clones in this sample may be carry-over from other donors' samples. Sequencing input: Tregs from blood. V gene TRBV5-6 combines with J gene TRBJ2-7; TRBD1 is a possible D gene (8 bases). CDR3 bases: TGTGCCAGCAGAAGGGAGGGACAGGTCTACGAGCAGTACTTC. Translated, it gives CASRREGQVYEQYF. Together with reference TRBV5-6 and TRBJ2-7, the CDR3 gives the full variable domain: DAGVTQSPTHLIKTRGQQVTLRCSPKSGHDTVSWYQQALGQGPQFIFQYYEEEERQRGNFPDRFSGHQFPNYSSELNVNALLLGDSALYLCASRREGQVYEQYFGPGTRLTVT.